The next 29 T cell receptor beta chains were all read from a single sample in a study of a mutant IDH1 vaccine in newly diagnosed glioma. These receptors have no known antigen. TCRdb keeps only in-frame clones here, not all; method: immunoSEQ multiplex PCR. The sample carries tens of thousands of clones, about 76% recorded once. Specified time point: week 23, last vaccination. It was 300 ug of mutant IDH1 20-mer peptide that made up each vaccine dose, given with topical imiquimod. Here the sequenced sample was PBMCs, taken from a glioma patient whose treatment included an IDH1 peptide vaccine. These receptor sequences come from a man in his fifties with glioma.

This chain uses TRBV29-1 with TRBJ1-2; a weak D match, TRBD1 (6 bases). V was pared by 3 bases and J by 4 bases, with 9 bases between. This CDR3 has 12 amino acids. CDR1 is SQVTM and CDR2 is ANQGSEA in the germline V gene. CDR3 sequence reads: CSVDRGGYGYTF. As DNA, the CDR3 is TGCAGCGTTGACAGGGGCGGCTATGGCTACACCTTC.

The chain uses TRBV19 and TRBJ1-1; 7 nucleotides line up with TRBD1. CDR3 size: 13 residues. From germline, CDR1 is LNHDA and CDR2 SQIVND (reference sequence). The V and J ends lost 6 bases and 4 bases, in that order; junction bases with no gene match: 5. The CDR3 is CASRQGGLTEAFF. CDR3 nucleotides: TGTGCCAGTAGACAAGGGGGCCTCACTGAAGCTTTCTTT.

This chain connects TRBV15 to TRBJ1-2; D might be TRBD1 (5 bases). The CDR3 extends over 15 amino acids. V lost 4 bases to trimming and J lost 3 bases, with 15 bases between them. Germline CDR1 reads LNHNV; CDR2 reads YYDKDF (reference sequence). This chain's CDR3 is CATSTGTAVHYGYTF. The CDR3 DNA sequence: TGTGCCACCAGCACAGGGACGGCGGTGCACTATGGCTACACCTTC.

The rearrangement links TRBV29-1 to TRBJ2-7; 8 bases line up with TRBD2. After removal of 4 bases from V and 6 bases from J, the junction contained 8 bases not matched to a gene. Germline loops: CDR1 SQVTM, CDR2 ANQGSEA. CDR3 length equals 13 residues. CDR3 protein: CSVAGGGLREQYF. The CDR3 DNA reads as TGCAGCGTTGCCGGGGGGGGACTACGCGAGCAGTACTTC.

This clone was observed a handful of times. The chain carries TRBV30 and TRBJ1-1; TRBD1 might be the D (5 bases). CDR1 is GTSNPN and CDR2 is SVGIG in the germline V gene (reference sequence). CDR3 size: 13 residues. The V gene lost 4 bases and the J gene lost 6 bases, with 15 bases spanning the gap. The CDR3 loop reads CAWTLGRDAEAFF. CDR3 nucleotides: TGTGCCTGGACTTTGGGGAGGGACGCTGAAGCTTTCTTT.

This rearrangement joins TRBV30 to TRBJ2-5, with TRBD2 matching 7 bases. CDR3 length equals 14 residues. V was clipped by 4 bases and J by 5 bases; unmatched bases: 10. Germline V gene sequence: CDR1 GTSNPN, CDR2 SVGIG (reference sequence). The CDR3 coding sequence is TGTGCCTGGACCCCGGGGGGAGGGCGGGAGACCCAGTACTTC. This translates into CAWTPGGGRETQYF.

This clone was observed a handful of times. CDR3 nucleotides: TGCGCCAGCAGGGCTCAATTGACAGGGGATGGCTACACCTTC. Its protein is CASRAQLTGDGYTF. The V gene is TRBV10-2, the J gene TRBJ1-2, with 8 bases matching TRBD1. With 6 bases clipped from V and 6 bases from J, the junction kept 9 bases outside the gene matches. This CDR3 has 14 amino acids. Germline V gene lookup returns CDR1 WSHSY and CDR2 SAAADI.

This chain uses TRBV6-5 with TRBJ1-2, with D uncertain. The CDR3 spans 16 residues. Per germline, CDR1 MNHEY and CDR2 SVGAGI. The germline V and J ends were trimmed by 2 bases and 0 bases, with 13 bases remaining between them. The DNA for the CDR3 is TGTGCCAGCAGTTACCTGATCAATCCCGCTAACTATGGCTACACCTTC. This gives the protein CASSYLINPANYGYTF.

The CDR3 loop is CASSPSGLTDTQYF. The CDR3 DNA follows: TGTGCCAGCAGCCCCTCGGGCCTCACAGATACGCAGTATTTT. The chain carries TRBV4-2 and TRBJ2-3; D gene uncertain. V lost 4 bases and J lost 2, with 10 bases in between. The CDR3 spans 14 residues. Looked up from germline, CDR1 is LGHNA and CDR2 is YNFKEQ.

In its sample, this clone ranks as medium-sized. J is TRBJ2-3 and V is TRBV30; D remains ambiguous. Trimming removed 7 bases from V and 2 bases from J, with 4 bases in between. This CDR3 spans 10 amino acids. Germline CDR1 and CDR2: GTSNPN and SVGIG (reference sequence). CDR3 sequence: CAFTTDTQYF. The CDR3 bases are TGTGCCTTCACCACAGATACGCAGTATTTT.

The chain joins TRBV27 to TRBJ1-1; D not certain. The V and J ends lost 0 bases and 0 bases respectively, with 8 bases between them. The germline gives CDR1 MNHEY, CDR2 SMNVEV (reference sequence). The CDR3 consists of 15 residues. The CDR3 nucleotides read TGTGCCAGCAGTTTATCCGGGCTGGTGAACACTGAAGCTTTCTTT. This encodes CASSLSGLVNTEAFF.

The CDR3 region is CASSSLIQAFF. The DNA for the CDR3 is TGTGCCAGCAGCAGTCTGATCCAAGCTTTCTTT. The chain is built from TRBV7-2 and TRBJ1-1; D uncertain. From germline, CDR1 is SGHTA and CDR2 FQGNSA. CDR3 length equals 11 residues. Trimming cost V 5 bases and J 9 bases, with 10 bases left between them.

This chain joins TRBV7-2 and TRBJ1-3, with a tentative D call TRBD1 (6 bases). There are 14 residues in the CDR3. V dropped 5 bases and J dropped 6 bases, with 14 bases sitting between them. Germline V gene lookup returns CDR1 SGHTA and CDR2 FQGNSA. Here the CDR3 DNA reads TGTGCCAGCAGCCTGGGGGCAGCGATAAACACCATATATTTT. Amino acid sequence: CASSLGAAINTIYF.

The table lists this clone with a few counts. The V gene is TRBV4-1, the J gene TRBJ1-5; TRBD1 might be the D (6 bases). Trimming took off 2 bases at V and 2 bases at J, with 13 bases between the two ends. The CDR3 runs 16 residues. Germline-derived CDR1 and CDR2 are MGHRA and YSYEKL. This chain's CDR3 is CASSQQTDSRNQPQHF. CDR3 nucleotide sequence: TGCGCCAGCAGCCAACAGACGGACAGTCGCAATCAGCCCCAGCATTTT.

The V and J genes are TRBV19 and TRBJ2-3; 11 bases match TRBD2. J was trimmed by 5 bases and V by 5 bases; bases with no gene match: 6. The CDR3 spans 15 residues. Germline V gives CDR1 LNHDA, CDR2 SQIVND (reference sequence). This chain's CDR3 is CASSDSGGAGDTQYF. Here the CDR3 DNA reads TGTGCCAGTAGTGATAGCGGGGGGGCCGGAGATACGCAGTATTTT.

This rearrangement joins TRBV5-5 to TRBJ1-5, with a possible D match to TRBD1 (5 bases). With 0 bases removed from V and 5 bases from J, the gap between germline ends came to 12 bases. The length of the CDR3 is 15 residues. Germline V gene sequence: CDR1 SGHKS, CDR2 YYEKEE (reference sequence). CDR3: CASSLVDSNYQPQHF. CDR3 bases: TGTGCCAGCAGCTTGGTTGACAGCAACTATCAGCCCCAGCATTTT.

This chain uses TRBV10-3 with TRBJ1-1; D call uncertain. The CDR3 extends over 15 amino acids. Trimming took off 6 bases at V and 1 base at J, with 15 bases between the two ends. Germline-derived CDR1 and CDR2 are ENHRY and SYGVKD. The chain's CDR3 is CAISPSVEGNTEAFF. CDR3 bases: TGTGCCATCAGCCCCTCCGTAGAGGGGAACACTGAAGCTTTCTTT.

This sequence joins TRBV14 and TRBJ2-3; 7 positions agree with TRBD2. The CDR3 totals 14 residues. Germline loops: CDR1 SGHDN, CDR2 FVKESK. The J segment lost 4 bases and the V segment lost 4 bases, leaving 5 bases of the junction unmatched. CDR3 amino acids: CASSLTSPPDTQYF. For the CDR3, the DNA is TGTGCCAGCAGCCTGACTAGCCCCCCAGATACGCAGTATTTT.

This clone is a singleton in its sample. The chain carries TRBV5-1 and TRBJ1-6, with unresolved D. The CDR3 is made up of 13 amino acids. CDR1 is SGHRS and CDR2 is YFSETQ in the germline V gene. V lost 0 bases and J lost 9, with 7 bases in between. This CDR3 is CASSLEHGSPLHF. CDR3 nucleotides: TGCGCCAGCAGCTTGGAACATGGTTCACCCCTCCACTTT.

The rearrangement links TRBV30 to TRBJ2-7; 7 bases are a match to TRBD1. Losses at the gene ends were 2 bases for V and 0 bases for J; bases not matched to a gene: 4. CDR3 length: 14 amino acids. Germline V gene sequence: CDR1 GTSNPN, CDR2 SVGIG (reference sequence). The DNA of the CDR3 is TGTGCCTGGAGTAGGACAGGCAGCTCCTACGAGCAGTACTTC. It translates to CAWSRTGSSYEQYF. The whole variable domain, remainder taken from reference TRBV30 and TRBJ2-7, is SQTIHQWPATLVQPVGSPLSLECTVEGTSNPNLYWYRQAAGRGLQLLFYSVGIGQISSEVPQNLSASRPQDRQFILSSKKLLLSDSGFYLCAWSRTGSSYEQYFGPGTRLTVT.

The sample holds a few counts of this clone. The CDR3 loop is CASSLDRGDTEAFF. CDR3 nucleotides: TGTGCCAGCAGCCTCGACAGGGGCGACACTGAAGCTTTCTTT. The chain carries TRBV7-2 and TRBJ1-1; 8 bases align to TRBD1. V lost 5 bases to trimming and J lost 3 bases; unmatched junction nucleotides: 5. CDR1 and CDR2 from the germline V gene are SGHTA and FQGNSA. The CDR3 consists of 14 residues.

This clone has just a few counts. The chain couples TRBV29-1 to TRBJ1-1; D ambiguous. V shed 4 bases and J shed 6 bases, with 12 bases lying between them. This CDR3 comprises 12 residues. CDR1 SQVTM and CDR2 ANQGSEA come from the germline V gene. This CDR3 is CSVGRVFAEAFF. The CDR3 nucleotides read TGCAGCGTTGGACGTGTTTTCGCTGAAGCTTTCTTT.

V is TRBV9 and J is TRBJ1-1; D gene uncertain. Germline V gives CDR1 SGDLS, CDR2 YYNGEE. V lost 0 bases and J 1 base, leaving 10 bases between the germline ends. The CDR3 is 15 amino acids. The CDR3 loop is CASSVVGGANTEAFF. CDR3 bases: TGTGCCAGCAGCGTAGTCGGAGGCGCGAACACTGAAGCTTTCTTT.

The chain recombines TRBV2 with TRBJ2-2; D assignment may be TRBD1 or TRBD2 (6 bases each). Germline V gives CDR1 SNHLY, CDR2 FYNNEI. The CDR3 is 15 amino acids. Trimming took off 8 bases at V and 4 bases at J, with 17 bases between the two ends. The DNA for the CDR3 is TGTGCCAGCGTGGCAGTACAGGGAGGCACCGGGGAGCTGTTTTTT. It is translated as CASVAVQGGTGELFF.

The chain joins TRBV5-6 to TRBJ2-1; D perhaps matches TRBD1 (6 bases). Germline CDR1 and CDR2: SGHDT and YYEEEE. The CDR3 length is 14 residues. Trimming removed 2 bases from V and 3 bases from J, with 9 bases in between. CDR3 DNA: TGTGCCAGCAGCTTCGGCAGGGGCTACAATGAGCAGTTCTTC. The encoded protein is CASSFGRGYNEQFF.

This clone showed up just once. The rearrangement uses TRBV6-4 and TRBJ2-6, with 9 bases matching TRBD1. With 8 bases clipped from V and 8 bases from J, the junction kept 4 bases outside the gene matches. The CDR3 is made up of 13 amino acids. Germline lookup yields CDR1 MRHNA and CDR2 SNTAGT. CDR3: CASGQGSSNVLTF. The CDR3 region has the DNA TGTGCCAGCGGACAGGGGAGTTCCAACGTCCTGACTTTC.

This clone appeared a few times. The V gene is TRBV4-1, the J gene TRBJ1-5; 7 bases match TRBD1. The CDR3 loop spans 14 amino acids. Germline CDR1 and CDR2: MGHRA and YSYEKL. The ends lost 0 bases at V and 11 bases at J; junction bases unmatched: 7. Written as DNA, the CDR3 is TGCGCCAGCAGCCAAGAGACGTTAGGGACAGCCCAGCATTTT. As protein: CASSQETLGTAQHF.

This chain joins TRBV18 and TRBJ1-5, with D possibly TRBD1 on 6 matching bases. CDR1 and CDR2 from the germline V gene are KGHSH and LQKENI. This CDR3 comprises 13 residues. V was pared by 4 bases and J by 4 bases, with 8 bases between. The CDR3 bases are TGTGCCAGCTCACGGGGGACAAATCAGCCCCAGCATTTT. Translated: CASSRGTNQPQHF. The whole variable domain, remainder taken from reference TRBV18 and TRBJ1-5, is NAGVMQNPRHLVRRRGQEARLRCSPMKGHSHVYWYRQLPEEGLKFMVYLQKENIIDESGMPKERFSAEFPKEGPSILRIQQVVRGDSAAYFCASSRGTNQPQHFGDGTRLSIL.

This clone was detected only a few times. This chain connects TRBV29-1 to TRBJ1-1, with a possible D match to TRBD1 (5 bases). The CDR3 has 13 residues. Trimming removed 7 bases at V and 1 base at J, with 13 bases between. Germline V CDR1 and CDR2: SQVTM, ANQGSEA. CDR3 nucleotide sequence: TGCAGCGCTTCCAGGGCCGGGAACACTGAAGCTTTCTTT. This codes for CSASRAGNTEAFF.